The T cell receptor beta chain described here comes from a study of blood T cell repertoires in COVID-19. Study overall: The United States, Italy and Spain supplied acute and convalescent COVID-19 samples. From T cells, B-cell-depleted T cells, or PBMCs came the material, which was cDNA or gDNA.

The V end lost 5 bases, the J end lost 3 bases, and 17 bases lay between the germline ends. CDR3 length: 16 amino acids. The germline CDR1 and CDR2 sequences are LNHDA and SQIVND (reference sequence). In the authors' workflow: The assay estimated nucleated cells by amplifying reference gene primers. Only in-frame clones appear in the TCRdb table, and some are missing; sequencing was by immunoSEQ multiplex PCR. V and J calls and clone size come straight from that table; D and trimming were deduced from the DNA. The sample yields 250,000 to 350,000 clones, around 88% seen once. Sequenced input: peripheral blood. The rearrangement uses TRBV19 and TRBJ1-5; a weak D match, TRBD1 (5 bases). The receptor was derived from a woman aged 25 to 39 who had recovered from COVID-19. CDR3 amino acids: CASSLKGLTPNQPQHF. The CDR3 nucleotides read TGTGCCAGTAGTCTAAAGGGGCTTACGCCCAATCAGCCCCAGCATTTT.